These 20 T cell receptor beta chains share one sample of origin, sequenced in a study of STAT5B mutations in CD4+ large granular lymphocyte leukemia. Produced via immunoSEQ multiplex PCR; TCRdb's table is partial and in-frame only. Here the sample spans about 35,000 clones, roughly two thirds being singletons. Source material: CD4+ T cells from blood buffy coats. Receptor source: a human donor in good health.

This clone has only a few counts. Within the sample, other DNA sequences also encode this same CDR3. This chain links TRBV5-4 with TRBJ2-5, with D uncertain. The CDR3 runs 11 residues. Germline CDR1 is SGHNT and CDR2 is YYREEE (reference sequence). V dropped 5 bases and J dropped 1 base, with 3 bases sitting between them. CDR3 nucleotide sequence: TGTGCCAGCAGTTCCCAAGAGACCCAGTACTTC. Its translation is CASSSQETQYF. Supplemented by reference TRBV5-4 and TRBJ2-5, the full variable domain reads ETGVTQSPTHLIKTRGQQVTLRCSSQSGHNTVSWYQQALGQGPQFIFQYYREEENGRGNFPPRFSGLQFPNYSSELNVNALELDDSALYLCASSSQETQYFGPGTRLLVL.

V gene TRBV21-1 combines with J gene TRBJ2-5; TRBD2 reflects the table's D call only, with no check against the DNA. TRBV21-1 is recorded as a pseudogene. This CDR3 region has 13 residues. In DNA, the CDR3 is TGTGCCAGCGGATCGACTAGGAGGGAGACCCAGTACTTC. Translating gives CASGSTRRETQYF.

V usage is TRBV18 and J usage is TRBJ2-1; D assignment may be TRBD1 or TRBD2 (6 bases each). Between the trimmed V and J ends, which lost 3 bases and 3 bases, there was a span of 18 bases. The CDR3 length is 17 residues. The germline V gene encodes CDR1 KGHSH and CDR2 LQKENI. CDR3 in DNA: TGTGCCAGCTCACCGGGGTCTGAAAGGGGGGTCTACAATGAGCAGTTCTTC. This encodes CASSPGSERGVYNEQFF.

This clone occurred once. This chain connects TRBV9 to TRBJ2-3; 8 positions agree with TRBD2. V trimming: 0 bases; J trimming: 6 bases; junction bases outside the gene matches: 9. This CDR3 contains 16 residues. The germline V gene has CDR1 SGDLS and CDR2 YYNGEE. DNA for the CDR3: TGTGCCAGCAGCGTAGGTCGGGGGGGGCCACCTGATACGCAGTATTTT. Its protein is CASSVGRGGPPDTQYF. Using reference TRBV9 and TRBJ2-3 for the parts outside the CDR3, the full variable domain is DSGVTQTPKHLITATGQRVTLRCSPRSGDLSVYWYQQSLDQGLQFLIQYYNGEERAKGNILERFSAQQFPDLHSELNLSSLELGDSALYFCASSVGRGGPPDTQYFGPGTRLTVL.

The chain joins TRBV12-5 to TRBJ1-1; TRBD1 is a possible D gene (5 bases). The germline V gene has CDR1 LGHNT and CDR2 FRNRAP. CDR3 length: 15 amino acids. Deletions cut 6 bases from V and 5 bases from J, with 19 bases between. The CDR3 sequence: CASGRPIDRPTEAFF. The CDR3 DNA reads TGTGCTAGTGGCCGCCCTATCGACAGACCTACTGAAGCTTTCTTT.

This chain joins TRBV6-1 and TRBJ2-5; a possible D gene is TRBD1 (5 bases). Germline CDR1 reads MNHNS; CDR2 reads SASEGT. This CDR3 comprises 13 residues. V was clipped by 8 bases and J by 3 bases, with 13 bases between them. For the CDR3, the DNA is TGTGCCAGCGACATGCGGACAAAAGAGACCCAGTACTTC. Translation gives CASDMRTKETQYF.

The chain joins TRBV7-8 to TRBJ2-1; perhaps TRBD1 as D (6 bases). Per germline, CDR1 SGHVS and CDR2 FQNEAQ. CDR3 length: 15 residues. Trimming took 6 bases from V and 4 from J, leaving 16 bases between them. The CDR3 reads CASRQGRGVYNEQFF. The CDR3 DNA reads TGTGCCAGCAGACAGGGACGGGGAGTTTACAATGAGCAGTTCTTC.

This clone was detected only once. The rearrangement uses TRBV2 and TRBJ2-7; perhaps TRBD1 as D (5 bases). The CDR3 is made up of 14 amino acids. CDR1 is SNHLY, CDR2 FYNNEI, per germline. Trimming removed 6 bases at V and 4 bases at J, with 16 bases between. The CDR3 spells CASRGLLPMYEQYF. The CDR3 DNA reads TGTGCCAGCAGGGGGCTGCTCCCCATGTACGAGCAGTACTTC. Full variable domain (missing parts from reference TRBV2 and TRBJ2-7): EPEVTQTPSHQVTQMGQEVILRCVPISNHLYFYWYRQILGQKVEFLVSFYNNEISEKSEIFDDQFSVERPDGSNFTLKIRSTKLEDSAMYFCASRGLLPMYEQYFGPGTRLTVT.

The chain employs TRBV28 and TRBJ1-1; D uncertain. The germline V gene has CDR1 MDHEN and CDR2 SYDVKM. The CDR3 runs to 12 residues. The V gene lost 3 bases and the J gene lost 7 bases, with 9 bases spanning the gap. The CDR3 sequence is CASSLSRSEAFF. As DNA, the CDR3 is TGTGCCAGCAGTTTGAGTAGAAGTGAAGCTTTCTTT.

V and J are TRBV19 and TRBJ1-6; weak D call: TRBD1 (5 bases). CDR1 and CDR2 (germline): LNHDA, SQIVND (reference sequence). The V end was cut by 7 bases, the J end by 6 bases, with 13 bases between. The CDR3 has 14 amino acids. The CDR3 DNA follows: TGTGCCAGTACCCTCGGGGGTTCTAATTCACCCCTCCACTTT. Its protein is CASTLGGSNSPLHF. Together with reference TRBV19 and TRBJ1-6, the CDR3 gives the full variable domain: DGGITQSPKYLFRKEGQNVTLSCEQNLNHDAMYWYRQDPGQGLRLIYYSQIVNDFQKGDIAEGYSVSREKKESFPLTVTSAQKNPTAFYLCASTLGGSNSPLHFGNGTRLTVT.

This clone has more than one count but fewer than ten. This rearrangement joins TRBV6-1 to TRBJ1-1, with D possibly being TRBD1 (5 bases). V was trimmed by 7 bases and J by 1 base, leaving 10 bases between them. Per germline, CDR1 MNHNS and CDR2 SASEGT. The CDR3 has 13 amino acids. The CDR3 protein is CASIRQGNTEAFF. The DNA for the CDR3 is TGTGCCAGCATTAGGCAGGGGAACACTGAAGCTTTCTTT.

In this sample, this clone turned up once. V usage is TRBV4-3 and J usage is TRBJ2-1, with D unclear. Between the trimmed V and J ends, which lost 0 bases and 1 base, there was a span of 13 bases. Germline V gene sequence: CDR1 LGHNA, CDR2 YSLEER. The CDR3 is 17 residues long. The CDR3 loop reads CASSQEDRLGSYNEQFF. The CDR3 bases are TGCGCCAGCAGCCAAGAAGATCGATTGGGGTCCTACAATGAGCAGTTCTTC.

The chain employs TRBV7-3 and TRBJ1-1; a weak D match, TRBD1 (5 bases). Trimming stripped 6 bases from V and 7 bases from J, with 12 bases between. Looked up from germline, CDR1 is SGHTA and CDR2 is FQGTGA. The CDR3 has 12 amino acids. The CDR3 protein is CASSPGGYEAFF. CDR3 DNA: TGTGCCAGCAGTCCCGGGGGGTATGAAGCTTTCTTT.

As for this clone: Its ends do not fully match the called genes, so a read error is possible. CDR3 in amino acids: CASRSRDRHVF. The CDR3 DNA is TGTGCCAGCAGGTCCCGGGACCGACACGTCTTC. The chain links TRBV5-4 to TRBJ2-7; D possibly uses TRBD1 or TRBD2 (5 bases each). Germline V lookup: CDR1 SGHNT, CDR2 YYREEE (reference sequence). This CDR3 has 11 residues.

The chain links TRBV7-9 to TRBJ2-1; maybe TRBD2 (6 bases). CDR1 and CDR2 (germline): SEHNR, FQNEAQ (reference sequence). The V and J ends lost 6 bases and 7 bases respectively, with 13 bases between them. This CDR3 spans 13 amino acids. CDR3 amino acids: CASSRGLGNEQFF. The CDR3 DNA is TGTGCCAGCAGTCGGGGGTTGGGGAATGAGCAGTTCTTC.

The CDR3 DNA is TGTGCCAGCAGCCAAGTGGGGGGGACTACTCAAGAGACCCAGTACTTC. It is translated as CASSQVGGTTQETQYF. The chain has TRBV4-2 and TRBJ2-5; 7 nucleotides agree with TRBD2. The V and J ends lost 1 base and 2 bases, in that order; junction bases with no gene match: 7. The germline V gene has CDR1 LGHNA and CDR2 YNFKEQ. The CDR3 is 16 residues long.

This clone was recorded once. The genes are TRBV5-6 and TRBJ1-5, with TRBD1 as a possible D gene (5 bases). The V end was cut by 0 bases, the J end by 2 bases, with 6 bases between. Per germline, CDR1 SGHDT and CDR2 YYEEEE. The CDR3 has 14 residues. This CDR3 is CASSLGRGNQPQHF. CDR3 DNA sequence: TGTGCCAGCAGCTTGGGCAGGGGCAATCAGCCCCAGCATTTT.

The V and J genes are TRBV18 and TRBJ2-5, with 8 bases lining up with TRBD2. The J segment lost 1 base and the V segment lost 3 bases, leaving 10 bases of the junction unmatched. CDR3 length: 17 amino acids. Germline values: CDR1 KGHSH, CDR2 LQKENI. The CDR3 spells CASSPSGVAGTQETQYF. In DNA form, the CDR3 reads TGTGCCAGCTCACCCTCGGGGGTAGCGGGGACCCAAGAGACCCAGTACTTC.

The chain couples TRBV7-3 to TRBJ2-1; 9 positions match TRBD2. J lost 5 bases, V lost 2 bases, and 7 bases had no gene match. The length of the CDR3 is 16 residues. Germline lookup yields CDR1 SGHTA and CDR2 FQGTGA. The CDR3 DNA is TGTGCCAGCAGCTTATTGGCGGGGGGGCCGAACAATGAGCAGTTCTTC. Encoded protein: CASSLLAGGPNNEQFF.

This rearrangement joins TRBV2 to TRBJ2-3, with D possibly being TRBD1 or TRBD2 (6 bases each). Germline V gives CDR1 SNHLY, CDR2 FYNNEI. The CDR3 runs 14 residues. The ends were cut back, 10 bases at V and 1 base at J, with 15 bases in the middle. The CDR3 is CATRGQRGTDTQYF. The CDR3 bases are TGTGCCACCCGGGGGCAGCGGGGCACAGATACGCAGTATTTT.